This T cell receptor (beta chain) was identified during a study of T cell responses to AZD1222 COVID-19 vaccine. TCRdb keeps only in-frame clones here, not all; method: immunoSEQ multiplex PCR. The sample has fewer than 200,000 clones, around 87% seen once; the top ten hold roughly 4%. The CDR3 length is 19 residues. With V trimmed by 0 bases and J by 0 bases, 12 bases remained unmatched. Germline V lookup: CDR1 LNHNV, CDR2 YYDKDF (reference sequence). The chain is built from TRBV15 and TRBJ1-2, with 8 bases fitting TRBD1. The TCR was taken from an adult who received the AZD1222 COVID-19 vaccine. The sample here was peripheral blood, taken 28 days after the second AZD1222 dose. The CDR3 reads CATSRDLSSRTGPNYGYTF. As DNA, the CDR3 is TGTGCCACCAGCAGAGATCTTAGTTCACGGACAGGGCCTAACTATGGCTACACCTTC. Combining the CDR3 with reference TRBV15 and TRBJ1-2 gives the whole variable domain DAMVIQNPRYQVTQFGKPVTLSCSQTLNHNVMYWYQQKSSQAPKLLFHYYDKDFNNEADTPDNFQSRRPNTSFCFLDIRSPGLGDTAMYLCATSRDLSSRTGPNYGYTFGSGTRLTVV.